Sequencing of this TCR beta chain was carried out in a study of technical replicates of blood from several donors. Assay used: immunoSEQ multiplex PCR; TCRdb lists only in-frame clones, some missing. This sample has around 92,000 clones; roughly 96% occur once, and the top ten carry 0.2% to 0.25%. Trimming shortened V by 8 bases and J by 1 base, and 8 bases separated the two germline ends. The germline gives CDR1 SNHLY, CDR2 FYNNEI. This CDR3 is built from 13 residues. Source material: T cells isolated from PBMCs. The rearrangement joins TRBV2 to TRBJ2-2; possible D gene TRBD2, 6 bases. The receptor's source is a human donor in good health. CDR3 nucleotides: TGTGCCAGCCGGGACTGGAACACCGGGGAGCTGTTTTTT. Translating gives CASRDWNTGELFF.